Each of the 2 T cell receptor beta chains below was sequenced from the same sample in a study of control samples from healthy donors and cancer patients. TCRdb's copy holds only in-frame clones and misses some; the assay was immunoSEQ multiplex PCR. Of about 130,000 clones in the sample, 90% were seen once. Sequences were obtained from blood. These receptors were taken from a man younger than 35 in good health.

This clone was recorded a few times. Distinct nucleotide sequences in the sample also encode this CDR3. The chain uses TRBV3-1 (or the pseudogene TRBV3-2) and TRBJ2-7; D is ambiguous. CDR3 length: 11 amino acids. CDR1 is LGHDT, CDR2 YNNKEL, per germline (reference sequence). V lost 1 base to trimming and J lost 3 bases, with 1 base between them. The CDR3 loop is CASSQGYEQYF. In DNA form, the CDR3 reads TGTGCCAGCAGCCAAGGCTACGAGCAGTACTTC.

V and J are TRBV5-5 and TRBJ1-5, with no clear D. Trimming stripped 4 bases from V and 1 base from J, with 12 bases between. Germline V lookup: CDR1 SGHKS, CDR2 YYEKEE (reference sequence). This CDR3 is 15 amino acids long. CDR3 region: CASSLEQLSNQPQHF. DNA of the CDR3: TGTGCCAGCAGCCTGGAACAGCTGAGCAATCAGCCCCAGCATTTT.